These T cell receptor beta chains were read from a single sample in a study of cytomegalovirus exposure and HLA in healthy donors. Some clones are missing from TCRdb's copy, which holds only in-frame ones; the method was immunoSEQ multiplex PCR. Of some 110,000 clones listed, 60% to 85% are singletons. The sequencing sample was made of PBMCs. The receptor source for this set is a male donor in good health and CMV-seronegative. The CDR3 runs from the conserved cysteine through the conserved F or W. D genes are given only for firm matches. Where a row states a size, it is once, few, many or the class of an expanded clone; other rows omit it.

clone_size j_call d_call v_call cdr3_nt cdr3_aa
few TRBJ1-3 - TRBV19 TGTGCCAGTAGCAAGCAGGGACTTGGAAACACCATATATTTT CASSKQGLGNTIYF
- TRBJ2-7 TRBD2 TRBV18 TGTGCCAGCTCACCACCGTCCCTAGCGGGAGCCTTTCACGAGCAGTACTTC CASSPPSLAGAFHEQYF
- TRBJ2-3 - TRBV7-2 TGTGCCAGCAGCTTAGGCGGGGCCCGCCCTTTAGATACGCAGTATTTT CASSLGGARPLDTQYF
few TRBJ2-7 - TRBV9 TGTGCCAGCAGCGTGGCTACTAGCTCCTACGAGCAGTACTTC CASSVATSSYEQYF
- TRBJ2-1 TRBD2 TRBV5-1 TGCGCCGGCAGCCAGGAGCGGGGGTCCTACAATGAGCAGTTCTTC CAGSQERGSYNEQFF
- TRBJ2-7 TRBD2 TRBV28 TGTGCCAGCAGTTTCCCTAGCGGGTACTCCTACGAGCAGTACTTC CASSFPSGYSYEQYF
- TRBJ2-7 TRBD1 TRBV27 TGTGCCAGCGGACCGGGACAGGGCTTCTACGAGCAGTACTTC CASGPGQGFYEQYF
- TRBJ1-1 TRBD1 TRBV9 TGTGCCAGCAGCGTAGCAGGGGGAAGCACTGAAGCTTTCTTT CASSVAGGSTEAFF
- TRBJ2-7 - TRBV27 TGTGCCAGCAGTTCCTCGGACAGAGTCTACGAGCAGTACTTC CASSSSDRVYEQYF
- TRBJ2-7 - TRBV19 TGTGCCAGTAGCCCCACCCGGGACACTTCACGGAGGTACGAGCAGTACTTC CASSPTRDTSRRYEQYF
few TRBJ2-1 TRBD2 TRBV18 TGTGCCAGCTCACCTCAGGGCGGGAGTATATCCTACAATGAGCAGTTCTTC CASSPQGGSISYNEQFF
once TRBJ2-7 TRBD2 TRBV7-8 TGTGCCAGCAGCAACTCCCTAGCGGGAGGGACCTACGAGCAGTACTTC CASSNSLAGGTYEQYF
- TRBJ2-3 - TRBV4-2 TGTGCCAGCAGCCAAGACACGTACGGGGATACGCAGTATTTT CASSQDTYGDTQYF
- TRBJ2-5 TRBD2 TRBV30 TGTGCCTGGATTCAGACCGGGGGAGGGGAGACCCAGTACTTC CAWIQTGGGETQYF
- TRBJ2-3 TRBD2 TRBV5-1 TGCGCCAGCAGCTTGTTTAGCGGGAGTGGAGATACGCAGTATTTT CASSLFSGSGDTQYF
- TRBJ2-7 TRBD2 TRBV11-3 TGTGCCAGCAGCTTAGCCCGGGGGTCTCGGGCTAGCGGAGGCTCCTACGAGCAGTACTTC CASSLARGSRASGGSYEQYF
- TRBJ1-5 - TRBV27 TGTGCCAGCAGTTTCAAAATGAATCAGCCCCAGCATTTT CASSFKMNQPQHF
- TRBJ1-3 - TRBV29-1 TGCAGCGTTGGTGTAAGGGCGGGTGGAGGAAACACCATATATTTT CSVGVRAGGGNTIYF
- TRBJ1-4 - TRBV28 TGTGCCAGCAGTCCCGACGGGGAAAAACTGTTTTTT CASSPDGEKLFF
- TRBJ1-1 TRBD1 TRBV7-2 TGTGCCAGCAGCTCCCCGGGGCAGGGGGCTGCGTTCACTGAAGCTTTCTTT CASSSPGQGAAFTEAFF
- TRBJ1-5 - TRBV28 TGTGCCAGCACCAGCAGGTCTAGCAATCAGCCCCAGCATTTT CASTSRSSNQPQHF
- TRBJ2-1 - TRBV5-6 TGTGCCAGCAGCTCTAGCTCTTTCCCCTACAATGAGCAGTTCTTC CASSSSSFPYNEQFF
- TRBJ1-1 - TRBV7-2 TGTGCCAGCAGCTTAGTACAGGCGTCTAACACTGAAGCTTTCTTT CASSLVQASNTEAFF
- TRBJ1-5 - TRBV28 TGTGCCAGCAGTTTACCCTCCGATCAGCCCCAGCATTTT CASSLPSDQPQHF
- TRBJ2-5 TRBD2 TRBV7-9 TGTGCCAGCAGCTTAGGGCTAGCGGGTCTGCAAGAGACCCAGTACTTC CASSLGLAGLQETQYF
- TRBJ1-1 - TRBV30 TGTGCCTGGGGAGATCAGACAGGAGAGAACACTGAAGCTTTCTTT CAWGDQTGENTEAFF
- TRBJ2-3 - TRBV11-2 TGTGCCAGCTTATCCGGGGATCAGGCAGCAGATACGCAGTATTTT CASLSGDQAADTQYF
- TRBJ2-7 TRBD2 TRBV7-2 TGTGCCAGCAGCCCCTCCCTAGTGGGAGGGCGCGACGAGCAGTACTTC CASSPSLVGGRDEQYF
- TRBJ2-1 TRBD2 TRBV15 TGTGCCACCAGCCCGGGACTATTTTACAATGAGCAGTTCTTC CATSPGLFYNEQFF
many TRBJ2-2 - TRBV11-3 TGTGCCAGCAGCTTTATGAACACCGGGGAGCTGTTTTTT CASSFMNTGELFF
once TRBJ2-1 TRBD2 TRBV7-8 TGTGCCAGCAGCTCCAGACTTAGTGGGACTAGCGACGAGAATGAGCAGTTCTTC CASSSRLSGTSDENEQFF
- TRBJ2-3 - TRBV7-9 TGTGCCAGCACCTCCGGGACTTCTAGCACAGATACGCAGTATTTT CASTSGTSSTDTQYF
few TRBJ2-2 TRBD2 TRBV5-4 TGTGCCAGCAGCTTGGGAGCGGGAACGGTCACCGGGGAGCTGTTTTTT CASSLGAGTVTGELFF
- TRBJ1-4 - TRBV27 TGTGCCAGCAGTTACCGCGCAACTAATGAAAAACTGTTTTTT CASSYRATNEKLFF
- TRBJ2-3 TRBD2 TRBV7-9 TGTGCCAGCAGCCAAAACTGGGGCGGGAGGGCCTCAGATACGCAGTATTTT CASSQNWGGRASDTQYF
- TRBJ2-3 TRBD1 TRBV30 TGTGCCTGGAGTAAAGCAAGGACAGGGGGTGGCACAGATACGCAGTATTTT CAWSKARTGGGTDTQYF
- TRBJ1-2 - TRBV5-4 TGTGCCAGCAGCCTTATACAGGTTCGGGGCTACACCTTC CASSLIQVRGYTF
- TRBJ1-5 - TRBV30 TGTGCCTGGAAGGGGGAAGTCGGTCAGCCCCAGCATTTT CAWKGEVGQPQHF
- TRBJ1-6 - TRBV30 TGTGCCTGGAGTGAAGGGGCTAATTCACCCCTCCACTTT CAWSEGANSPLHF
- TRBJ2-5 - TRBV28 TGTGCCAGTTTAGGGGGGGGGAGGGAGACCCAGTACTTC CASLGGGRETQYF
- TRBJ2-7 - TRBV7-6 TGTGCCAGCAGCCCGGGAGCTTTCTACGAGCAGTACTTC CASSPGAFYEQYF
few TRBJ2-1 TRBD2 TRBV29-1 TGCAGCGTTGACGGGGGCGGGAGGGCGGCTGAGCAGTTCTTC CSVDGGGRAAEQFF
- TRBJ2-1 TRBD2 TRBV19 TGTGCCAGTAGTATCCTAGCGGGTGAGCAGTTCTTC CASSILAGEQFF
- TRBJ2-3 TRBD1 TRBV5-1 TGCGCCAGCAGCTTGTTCGGACAGGGGGCCGATACGCAGTATTTT CASSLFGQGADTQYF
- TRBJ2-7 TRBD1 TRBV4-3 TGCGCCAGCAGCCAAACCCCGGGACAGGGGACCGAGCAGTACTTC CASSQTPGQGTEQYF
- TRBJ1-5 - TRBV11-2 TGTGCCAGCAGCTTAGGGGGGGGTGCGGGTCAGCCCCAGCATTTT CASSLGGGAGQPQHF
few TRBJ2-3 - TRBV7-8 TGTGCCAGCAGCACCTCTACCTATACGCAGTATTTT CASSTSTYTQYF
- TRBJ1-1 - TRBV19 TGTGCCAGTAGTCAGGGAACGAACACTGAAGCTTTCTTT CASSQGTNTEAFF
- TRBJ1-1 - TRBV7-2 TGTGCCAGCAGCTCACAAGATCCGGCAGGGCGATTAATGAACACTGAAGCTTTCTTT CASSSQDPAGRLMNTEAFF
once TRBJ2-3 TRBD2 TRBV4-1 TGCGCCAGCAGCCAACCGGGACTAGCTATTGCAGATACGCAGTATTTT CASSQPGLAIADTQYF
- TRBJ1-2 TRBD1 TRBV27 TGTGCCAGCAGTCCACGTGGACAGGGGGTGTACGGCTACACCTTC CASSPRGQGVYGYTF
many TRBJ1-3 - TRBV4-2 TGTGCCAGCAGCCAAGATCTTAGACACGGAAACACCATATATTTT CASSQDLRHGNTIYF
- TRBJ2-7 TRBD2 TRBV9 TGTGCCAGCAGCGTGGGAGGGTCCTACGAGCAGTACTTC CASSVGGSYEQYF